A selection of T cell receptor beta chains follows, all from one sample in a study of identifying expanded T cells in peripheral blood. The repertoire was sequenced with immunoSEQ multiplex PCR; TCRdb's copy has only in-frame clones and lacks some. The sample shows about 91,000 clones, roughly 88% of them seen only once. Sequencing was carried out using blood. These TCRs come from a person aged 18-69 years in good health. Each CDR3 is given without its conserved first and last residue. The order of the fields is V gene, CDR3 protein.

v_gene: TRBV19
CDR3aa: ASSRGVGTDTQY

v_gene: TRBV7-9
CDR3aa: ASSLGALGEQY

v_gene: TRBV30
CDR3aa: AWSRADTGGYT

v_gene: TRBV20-1
CDR3aa: SARGHTEAF

v_gene: TRBV15
CDR3aa: ATSIGARETQY

v_gene: TRBV18
CDR3aa: ASSPGTDLSQPQH

v_gene: TRBV29-1
CDR3aa: SGRSGGETQY

v_gene: TRBV4-3
CDR3aa: ASSQAGGSYEQY

v_gene: TRBV9
CDR3aa: ASSVDQGRVETQY

v_gene: TRBV27
CDR3aa: ASSWGGTGTGKNIQY

v_gene: TRBV4-1
CDR3aa: ASSQGHRGANTGELF

v_gene: TRBV4-1
CDR3aa: ASSRDRSSDTQY

v_gene: TRBV11-2
CDR3aa: ASSFTSGGYQETQY

v_gene: TRBV6-4
CDR3aa: ASSDKPGSTDTQY

v_gene: TRBV5-1
CDR3aa: ASTRDRRTEAF

v_gene: TRBV19
CDR3aa: ASSIPNRESEQF

v_gene: TRBV28
CDR3aa: ASSFPGETQY